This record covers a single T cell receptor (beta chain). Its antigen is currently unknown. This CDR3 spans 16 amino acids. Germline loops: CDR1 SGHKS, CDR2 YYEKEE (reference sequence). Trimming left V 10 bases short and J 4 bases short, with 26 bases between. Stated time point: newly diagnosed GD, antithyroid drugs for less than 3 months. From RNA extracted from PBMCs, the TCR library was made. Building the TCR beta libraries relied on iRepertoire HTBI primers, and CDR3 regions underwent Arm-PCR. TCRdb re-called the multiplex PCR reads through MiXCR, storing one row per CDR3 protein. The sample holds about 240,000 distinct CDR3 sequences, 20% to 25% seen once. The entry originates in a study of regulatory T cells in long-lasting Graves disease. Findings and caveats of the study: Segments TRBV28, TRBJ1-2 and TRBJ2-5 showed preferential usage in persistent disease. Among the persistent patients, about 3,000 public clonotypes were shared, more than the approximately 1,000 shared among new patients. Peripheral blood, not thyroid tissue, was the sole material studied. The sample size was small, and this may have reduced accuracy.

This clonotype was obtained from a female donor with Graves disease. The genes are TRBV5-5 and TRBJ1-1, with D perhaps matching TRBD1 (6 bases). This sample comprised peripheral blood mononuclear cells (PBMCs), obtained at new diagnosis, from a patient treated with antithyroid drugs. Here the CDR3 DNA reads TGTGCCGGCAACCTCTTCCGAGGGGGATGGCTCACTGAAGCTTTCTTT. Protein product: CAGNLFRGGWLTEAFF.